This TCR beta chain was documented in a study of blood T cell repertoires in COVID-19. For the study at large: Sites in the United States, Italy and Spain provided acute and convalescent COVID-19 samples.

The assay was immunoSEQ multiplex PCR, and TCRdb's table has in-frame clones only and misses some. The sample includes hundreds of thousands of clones, roughly 80% seen only once; the top ten take 7.5% to 9%. The receptor's source is a woman at least 80 years old with acute or convalescent COVID-19. The sequenced sample consisted of peripheral blood.

Here the CDR3 DNA reads TGTGCCAGCAGTCCCCGGGTTGAGGCATACGGTGAAGCTTTCTTT. Protein product: CASSPRVEAYGEAFF. V and J are TRBV27 and TRBJ1-1, with unresolved D. V lost 5 bases to trimming and J lost 7 bases, with 20 bases between them. This CDR3 region has 15 residues. Germline values: CDR1 MNHEY, CDR2 SMNVEV (reference sequence).